This T cell receptor (beta chain) was identified during a study of CD8 T cells in Susac syndrome. Study context: Among sequenced Susac syndrome patients, five or six had active disease and roughly eight were in remission.

CDR1 is SGHDN and CDR2 is FVKESK in the germline V gene. After removal of 4 bases from V and 4 bases from J, the junction contained 7 bases not matched to a gene. CDR3 length equals 15 residues. The RNA input was about 0.5 to 1 ug, and it was reverse transcribed with random hexamers. MiXCR, applied by TCRdb to the immunoSEQ multiplex PCR reads, yields one record per CDR3 protein. This table holds 240,000 or so distinct CDR3 sequences, 90% to 96% found once. Negative isolation yielded CD4+ and CD8+ T cells, and FACS enriched TEMRA cells. V is TRBV14 and J is TRBJ2-1; 7 positions match TRBD1. Input material: CD4+ T cells from PBMCs. The receptor comes from a human donor with Susac syndrome. CDR3 sequence (DNA): TGTGCCAGCAGCCGACAGGGTTTTGGTTACAATGAGCAGTTCTTC. This encodes CASSRQGFGYNEQFF.